This T cell receptor beta chain was sequenced during a study of blood T cell repertoires in COVID-19. Generated by immunoSEQ multiplex PCR, the TCRdb table keeps only in-frame clones and is missing some. This sample has approximately 92,000 clones, with 55% to 80% found just once. Deletions cut 8 bases from V and 3 bases from J, with 16 bases between. CDR1 and CDR2 from the germline V gene are PRHDT and FYEKMQ (reference sequence). The CDR3 contains 15 residues. The gene calls are TRBV13 and TRBJ1-4; a weak D match, TRBD1 (6 bases). The clonotype comes from an older woman in a cohort sampled during active or convalescent COVID-19. The sample was peripheral blood. CDR3: CASSNREFANEKLFF. For the CDR3, the DNA is TGTGCCAGCTCCAACAGGGAATTCGCTAATGAAAAACTGTTTTTT.